The TCR beta chain under discussion was sequenced for a study of Graves' ophthalmopathy and Graves' hyperthyroidism. General observations from the study: The model forecast ophthalmopathy progression, reaching 60% to 71% sensitivity and less than 75% specificity. Blood also held most thyroid clonotypes expanded above 0.001 frequency.

Thyroid ultrasound, orbital computed tomography, TRAb, serum thyroxine and clinical symptoms formed the basis of diagnosis. It was from 10 ml of fresh peripheral blood that the PBMCs came. The length of the CDR3 is 13 residues. The V gene's germline CDR1 is MNHEY and CDR2 SMNVEV (reference sequence). V was pared by 6 bases and J by 3 bases, with 9 bases between. RNA transcripts provided the template for amplifying TCR beta CDR3 regions. First-round RT-PCR employed HTBI primers, with a second-round multiplex PCR after it. TCRdb ran MiXCR on the multiplex PCR reads and lists one entry per CDR3 protein. Counted here are around 400,000 distinct CDR3 sequences, roughly 18% occurring once; the ten biggest clones make up roughly 1.5%. This clonotype occurred many times. What it binds is unknown.

The receptor was isolated from a woman younger than 35 with Graves' ophthalmopathy. Specimen: peripheral blood. The chain recombines TRBV27 with TRBJ2-4; D gene ambiguous. CDR3 sequence reads: CASSVGGKNIQYF. CDR3 bases: TGTGCCAGCAGCGTCGGTGGCAAAAACATTCAGTACTTC.